The next 27 T cell receptor beta chains were all read from a single sample in a study of T cell repertoires in cytomegalovirus infection. For these receptors, no antigen is known. TCRdb re-called the reads through MiXCR, storing one row per CDR3 protein. The sample records about a million distinct CDR3 sequences, roughly 30% being singletons. This specimen was cultured CD8+ T cells from PBMCs, taken from culture after CMV antigen stimulation. These receptors originate from a human donor in good health (CMV status not recorded). Some clones in this sample may be carry-over from other donors' samples.

At least ten counts were recorded for this clonotype. The J gene is TRBJ2-1, the V gene TRBV10-2; D possibly corresponds to TRBD1 (6 bases). V lost 4 bases and J lost 0, with 10 bases in between. The CDR3 loop spans 15 amino acids. Germline V lookup: CDR1 WSHSY, CDR2 SAAADI. The CDR3 DNA sequence: TGCGCCAGCAGTGGGGGGCCGAGCTCCTACAATGAGCAGTTCTTC. It specifies CASSGGPSSYNEQFF.

The chain is built from TRBV7-9 and TRBJ1-2; 7 bases line up with TRBD1. Germline V CDR1 and CDR2: SEHNR, FQNEAQ (reference sequence). Unmatched junction bases numbered 12, after V lost 5 bases and J lost 6 bases. This CDR3 has 15 residues. The CDR3 spells CASSADVTGSNGYTF. CDR3 DNA sequence: TGTGCCAGCAGCGCGGACGTGACAGGGAGTAATGGCTACACCTTC. Full variable domain (outside the CDR3, taken from reference TRBV7-9 and TRBJ1-2): DTGVSQNPRHKITKRGQNVTFRCDPISEHNRLYWYRQTLGQGPEFLTYFQNEAQLEKSRLLSDRFSAERPKGSFSTLEIQRTEQGDSAMYLCASSADVTGSNGYTFGSGTRLTVV.

This clonotype was found a few times. The chain joins TRBV20-1 to TRBJ1-1; D possibly corresponds to TRBD1 (6 bases). V was shortened by 8 bases and J by 1 base, with 14 bases between the two germline ends. The CDR3 loop spans 13 amino acids. The germline V gene encodes CDR1 DFQATT and CDR2 SNEGSKA (reference sequence). CDR3 DNA sequence: TGCAGTCCACAGTGGGGGGCGAACACTGAAGCTTTCTTT. Translation: CSPQWGANTEAFF.

At least ten counts were recorded for this clonotype. CDR3 sequence (DNA): TGTGCCAGCAGTTACCGGGACAGGGAGTATAGCAATCAGCCCCAGCATTTT. This gives the protein CASSYRDREYSNQPQHF. The chain carries TRBV6-2 or TRBV6-3 and TRBJ1-5, with 9 bases fitting TRBD1. CDR3 length: 17 amino acids. V lost 2 bases, J lost 0 bases, and 5 bases stayed unmatched. Germline CDR1 and CDR2: MNHEY and SVGEGT.

In its sample, this clonotype was seen a few times. The chain employs TRBV28 and TRBJ2-7; 9 nucleotides match TRBD1. Germline loops: CDR1 MDHEN, CDR2 SYDVKM. The V and J ends lost 6 bases and 4 bases, in that order; junction bases with no gene match: 10. The CDR3 length is 15 residues. The CDR3: CASSSTGTGLYEQYV. The CDR3 DNA is TGTGCCAGCAGCTCTACCGGGACAGGGCTTTACGAGCAGTACGTC.

The genes are TRBV27 and TRBJ2-1, with D possibly TRBD1 on 5 matching bases. Germline V gives CDR1 MNHEY, CDR2 SMNVEV (reference sequence). The CDR3 consists of 14 residues. Trimming shortened V by 9 bases and J by 1 base, and 13 bases separated the two germline ends. In DNA, the CDR3 is TGTGCCAGTACTGATAGGGGATCCTACAATGAGCAGTTCTTC. It specifies CASTDRGSYNEQFF.

The genes are TRBV11-2 and TRBJ2-5, with TRBD1 matching 12 bases. The CDR3 runs to 16 residues. Trimming at V came to 4 bases and at J to 3 bases, leaving 6 bases not matched to a gene. Germline-derived CDR1 and CDR2 are SGHAT and FQNNGV. The chain's CDR3 is CASSYRDRGLKETQYF. Here the CDR3 DNA reads TGTGCCAGCAGCTACCGGGACAGGGGGCTGAAAGAGACCCAGTACTTC.

The chain couples TRBV28 to TRBJ1-2; D ambiguous. The V gene lost 10 bases and the J gene lost 7 bases, with 19 bases spanning the gap. Per germline, CDR1 MDHEN and CDR2 SYDVKM. The CDR3 is made up of 13 amino acids. The CDR3 reads CATKGGRDSGYTF. DNA for the CDR3: TGTGCCACTAAAGGAGGCCGGGATAGTGGCTACACCTTC.

This clonotype was seen more than once but under ten times. The chain has TRBV27 and TRBJ1-1; D unresolved. Germline loops: CDR1 MNHEY, CDR2 SMNVEV (reference sequence). The CDR3 covers 16 residues. Trimming removed 8 bases from V and 3 bases from J, with 22 bases in between. The CDR3 region has the DNA TGTGCCAGCGGCCTCCGGGCCCCCCTTAAGGACACTGAAGCTTTCTTT. Its protein is CASGLRAPLKDTEAFF.

The chain has TRBV7-8 and TRBJ2-7, with TRBD2 matching over 8 bases. V lost 0 bases and J lost 2; bases outside the gene matches: 15. CDR3 length equals 19 residues. Germline loops: CDR1 SGHVS, CDR2 FQNEAQ. This CDR3 reads CASSLAPKSAGGPTYEQYV. The CDR3 DNA reads as TGTGCCAGCAGCTTAGCCCCTAAGTCGGCGGGGGGACCTACCTACGAGCAGTACGTC.

The chain is built from TRBV2 and TRBJ1-2, with TRBD1 as a possible D gene (6 bases). The V end lost 7 bases, the J end lost 0 bases, and 15 bases lay between the germline ends. The germline gives CDR1 SNHLY, CDR2 FYNNEI. The CDR3 is 15 residues long. This CDR3 is CASTQRQVSNYGYTF. The CDR3 DNA is TGTGCCAGCACTCAACGACAGGTGTCTAACTATGGCTACACCTTC.

The chain couples TRBV6-1 to TRBJ2-3, with D possibly TRBD1 on 6 matching bases. The germline gives CDR1 MNHNS, CDR2 SASEGT. The CDR3 contains 14 residues. V was clipped by 6 bases and J by 2 bases, with 12 bases between them. This CDR3 reads CASSPGQNTDTQYF. The CDR3 nucleotides read TGTGCCAGCAGCCCAGGACAGAACACAGATACGCAGTATTTT.

This chain links TRBV6-1 with TRBJ2-1, with D perhaps matching TRBD2 (5 bases). This CDR3 is built from 15 residues. Germline V gene lookup returns CDR1 MNHNS and CDR2 SASEGT. Trimming cost V 7 bases and J 0 bases, with 13 bases left between them. DNA of the CDR3: TGTGCCAGCACCTCAGCGGAGAGCTCCTACAATGAGCAGTTCTTC. It translates to CASTSAESSYNEQFF.

V is TRBV20-1 and J is TRBJ2-3, with TRBD1 as a possible D gene (6 bases). The CDR3 covers 16 residues. Deletions cut 0 bases from V and 1 base from J, with 14 bases between. Germline loops: CDR1 DFQATT, CDR2 SNEGSKA (reference sequence). As DNA, the CDR3 is TGCAGTGCTAGAGAGATTGGACAGCTCGGCACAGATACGCAGTATTTT. It codes for CSAREIGQLGTDTQYF.

The rearrangement uses TRBV29-1 and TRBJ2-3; 12 bases map to TRBD2. Trimming cost V 7 bases and J 2 bases; bases outside gene matches: 10. Per germline, CDR1 SQVTM and CDR2 ANQGSEA. This CDR3 region has 16 residues. CDR3 sequence: CSADRRTSGITDTQYF. CDR3 nucleotide sequence: TGCAGCGCTGACCGGAGGACTAGCGGGATCACAGATACGCAGTATTTT.

This chain connects TRBV2 to TRBJ2-3; 9 bases agree with TRBD2. The junction had 6 bases not matched to a gene; V was cut back by 7 bases and J by 1 base. This CDR3 is built from 15 residues. Germline CDR1 and CDR2: SNHLY and FYNNEI. The CDR3 coding sequence is TGTGCCAGCAAAGCGGTAGCGGGGGGCACAGATACGCAGTATTTT. Its protein product is CASKAVAGGTDTQYF.

V usage is TRBV25-1 and J usage is TRBJ1-1; possibly TRBD1 for D (6 bases). The length of the CDR3 is 13 residues. CDR1 is MGHDK, CDR2 SYGVNS, per germline. Trimming removed 7 bases at V and 5 bases at J, with 14 bases between. The CDR3 nucleotides are TGTGCCAGCAATCAGGGGCTGGGAACTGAAGCTTTCTTT. Amino acid sequence: CASNQGLGTEAFF.

This sequence joins TRBV5-6 and TRBJ1-2, with D unclear. The V gene lost 4 bases and the J gene lost 3 bases, with 10 bases spanning the gap. Per the germline V gene, CDR1 is SGHDT and CDR2 is YYEEEE. The CDR3 loop spans 13 amino acids. In nucleotides, the CDR3 is TGTGCCAGCAGCCGAGGGATGGACTATGGCTACACCTTC. Translation: CASSRGMDYGYTF.

Here the CDR3 reads CASSQGRQGTYGYTF. For the CDR3, the DNA is TGCGCCAGCAGCCAGGGTAGACAGGGAACCTATGGCTACACCTTC. This chain uses TRBV4-1 with TRBJ1-2; 7 bases match TRBD1. This CDR3 region has 15 residues. V shed 3 bases, J shed 4 bases, and the junction held 8 bases outside the gene matches. Germline CDR1 reads MGHRA; CDR2 reads YSYEKL.

The V call is TRBV6-1, the J call TRBJ1-6; D gene unclear. The germline V gene encodes CDR1 MNHNS and CDR2 SASEGT. Between the trimmed V and J ends, which lost 1 base and 5 bases, there was a span of 6 bases. CDR3 size: 14 residues. For the CDR3, the DNA is TGTGCCAGCAGTGAAGGAGGAGATAATTCACCCCTCCACTTT. It encodes CASSEGGDNSPLHF.

This clonotype was detected a few times. The V call is TRBV6-2 or TRBV6-3, the J call TRBJ2-7; D may match TRBD1 or TRBD2 (5 bases each). The V end was cut by 6 bases, the J end by 3 bases, with 12 bases between. The CDR3 is made up of 13 amino acids. Germline V lookup: CDR1 MNHEY, CDR2 SVGEGT. DNA of the CDR3: TGTGCCAGCAGCCAAGGGGACGACTACGAGCAGTACGTC. Its translation is CASSQGDDYEQYV.

V gene TRBV5-6 combines with J gene TRBJ2-1, with a weak D call TRBD1 (7 bases). V was clipped by 3 bases and J by 6 bases, with 13 bases between them. CDR1 and CDR2 (germline): SGHDT, YYEEEE. The CDR3 consists of 14 residues. This chain's CDR3 is CASSYPGGGNEQFF. The CDR3 DNA reads as TGTGCCAGCAGCTACCCAGGGGGAGGCAATGAGCAGTTCTTC.

V gene TRBV7-9 combines with J gene TRBJ2-5, with D possibly TRBD1 on 6 matching bases. There are 13 residues in the CDR3. With 6 bases removed from V and 4 bases from J, the gap between germline ends came to 12 bases. CDR1 SEHNR and CDR2 FQNEAQ come from the germline V gene (reference sequence). The CDR3 nucleotides are TGTGCCAGCAGACTTGGGACACTAGAGACCCAGTACTTC. Protein sequence: CASRLGTLETQYF.

V is TRBV24-1 and J is TRBJ2-2, with 8 bases lining up with TRBD1. The CDR3 is 16 amino acids. J lost 4 bases, V lost 4 bases, and 7 bases had no gene match. Germline CDR1 KGHDR, CDR2 SFDVKD. The CDR3 spells CATSDWGQAATGELFF. The DNA for the CDR3 is TGTGCCACCAGTGACTGGGGACAGGCGGCCACCGGGGAGCTGTTTTTT.

This clonotype was picked up many times. V and J are TRBV7-2 and TRBJ1-1; D not certain. This CDR3 has 16 residues. In germline, CDR1 is SGHTA, CDR2 FQGNSA. Trimming pared 2 bases from V and 0 bases from J, leaving 13 bases between. The CDR3 region has the DNA TGTGCCAGCAGCTTAAGGGCCGCCACAGTGAACACTGAAGCTTTCTTT. Encoded protein: CASSLRAATVNTEAFF.

The J gene is TRBJ2-5, the V gene TRBV27; TRBD1 matches 9 bases. V was clipped by 4 bases and J by 4 bases; unmatched bases: 4. The CDR3 totals 14 residues. Germline CDR1 and CDR2: MNHEY and SMNVEV (reference sequence). CDR3: CASSSPDRGETQYF. In nucleotides, the CDR3 is TGTGCCAGCAGTTCTCCGGACAGGGGAGAGACCCAGTACTTC.

The rearrangement uses TRBV15 and TRBJ2-2, with D hard to call. V was clipped by 0 bases and J by 2 bases, with 10 bases between them. This CDR3 comprises 16 residues. Per the germline V gene, CDR1 is LNHNV and CDR2 is YYDKDF (reference sequence). The CDR3 protein is CATSRDYEDNTGELFF. DNA for the CDR3: TGTGCCACCAGCAGAGACTATGAGGATAACACCGGGGAGCTGTTTTTT.